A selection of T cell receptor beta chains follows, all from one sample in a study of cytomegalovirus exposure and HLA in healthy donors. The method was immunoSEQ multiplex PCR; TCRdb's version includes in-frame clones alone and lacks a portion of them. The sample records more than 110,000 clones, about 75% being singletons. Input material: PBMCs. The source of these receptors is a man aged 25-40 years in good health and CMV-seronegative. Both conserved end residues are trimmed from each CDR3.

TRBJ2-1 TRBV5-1 ASRLGFLAGEQF
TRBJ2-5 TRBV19 ASSKDRTGETQY
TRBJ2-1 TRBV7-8 ASSLVLAGSPAYNEQF
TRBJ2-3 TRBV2 ASDNGGGADTQY
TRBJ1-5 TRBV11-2 ASSLSGRAQH
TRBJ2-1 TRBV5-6 ASSRFSSYNEQF
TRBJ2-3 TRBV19 ASSEQGARDTQY
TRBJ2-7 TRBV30 AWSGTSGSYEQY
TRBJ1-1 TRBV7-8 ASSSGTAEWTEAF
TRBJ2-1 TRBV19 ASSRGGNEQF
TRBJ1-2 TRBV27 ASSFRQGIIYGYT
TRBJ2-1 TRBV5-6 ASRRTSGRAYNEQF
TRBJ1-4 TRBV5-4 ASSPWGSGGEKLF